This T cell receptor beta chain came from a study of CD8 T cells in Susac syndrome. Peripheral blood CD8+ and CD4+ T cells were profiled by TCR beta sequencing. Healthy donors served as age- and sex-matched controls. Purification of the CD8+ and CD4+ T cells relied on negative isolation, and TEMRA cells underwent FACS enrichment. Germline V CDR1 and CDR2: GTSNPN, SVGIG (reference sequence). The CDR3 extends over 16 amino acids. V dropped 1 base and J dropped 4 bases, with 16 bases sitting between them. After extraction with the RNeasy kit, roughly 0.45 to 1 ug of the RNA was reverse transcribed using random hexamers. Multiplex PCR with immunoSEQ amplified the TCR beta CDR3 across 54 Vbeta and 13 Jbeta. TCRdb fed the immunoSEQ multiplex PCR reads into MiXCR, producing one record per CDR3 protein. The top ten clones hold 0.07% to 0.1% of a sample with about 140,000 distinct CDR3 sequences, 94% of them seen once.

Material: CD4+ T cells from PBMCs. The receptor was derived from a human donor in good health. The chain combines TRBV30 with TRBJ2-2; maybe TRBD2 (6 bases). The CDR3 region is CAWSARGGKGTGELFF. The CDR3 DNA is TGTGCCTGGAGTGCTCGAGGCGGGAAGGGCACCGGGGAGCTGTTTTTT.